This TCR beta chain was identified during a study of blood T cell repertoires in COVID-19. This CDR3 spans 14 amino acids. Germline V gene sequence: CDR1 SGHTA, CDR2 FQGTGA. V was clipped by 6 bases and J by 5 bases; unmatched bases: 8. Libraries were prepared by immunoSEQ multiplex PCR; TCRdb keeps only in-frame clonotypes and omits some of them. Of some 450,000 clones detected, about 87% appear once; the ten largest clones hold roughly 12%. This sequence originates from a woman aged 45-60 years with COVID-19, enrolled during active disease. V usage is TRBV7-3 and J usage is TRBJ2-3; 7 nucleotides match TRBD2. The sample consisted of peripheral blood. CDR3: CASSSTGGVDTQYF. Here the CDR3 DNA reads TGTGCCAGCAGTTCGACGGGGGGAGTAGATACGCAGTATTTT.